This T cell receptor beta chain was sequenced for a study of cytomegalovirus exposure and HLA in healthy donors. Overall study results and limits: Investigators reported some 150 TCR beta chains as tied to cytomegalovirus.

Some clones are missing from TCRdb's copy, which holds only in-frame ones; the method was immunoSEQ multiplex PCR. The sample has about 120,000 clones, 85% to 90% seen once; the top ten hold around 1.9%. V lost 3 bases and J lost 2, with 18 bases in between. This CDR3 region has 17 residues. The germline CDR1 and CDR2 sequences are LGHNT and FRNRAP. Points on this clone: Its specificity is not known.

Sequenced input: PBMCs. The TCR comes from a woman aged 25 to 39 in good health and CMV-seronegative. This rearrangement joins TRBV12-5 to TRBJ2-3, with D tentatively TRBD1 (5 bases). The CDR3: CASGFDPTEASTDTQYF. The CDR3 region has the DNA TGTGCTAGTGGTTTCGACCCGACAGAAGCCTCCACAGATACGCAGTATTTT.